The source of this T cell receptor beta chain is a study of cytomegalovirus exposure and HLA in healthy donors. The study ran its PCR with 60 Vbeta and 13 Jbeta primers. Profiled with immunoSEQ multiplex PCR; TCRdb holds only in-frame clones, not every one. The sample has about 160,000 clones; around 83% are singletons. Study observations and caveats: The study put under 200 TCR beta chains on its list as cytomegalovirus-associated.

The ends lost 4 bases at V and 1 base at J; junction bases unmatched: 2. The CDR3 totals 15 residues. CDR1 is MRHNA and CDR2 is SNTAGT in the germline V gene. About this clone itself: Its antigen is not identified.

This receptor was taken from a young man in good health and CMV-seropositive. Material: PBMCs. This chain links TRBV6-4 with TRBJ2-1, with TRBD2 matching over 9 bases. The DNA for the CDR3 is TGTGCCAGCAGTGCTACTAGCGGGTCCTACAATGAGCAGTTCTTC. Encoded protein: CASSATSGSYNEQFF.